A selection of T cell receptor beta chains follows, all from one sample in a study of PD-L1 blockade in urothelial cancer. TCRdb keeps only in-frame clones here, not all; method: immunoSEQ multiplex PCR. The sample includes approximately 88,000 clones, 65% to 85% seen only once; the top ten take roughly 1.9%. This sample comprised PBMCs, obtained around atezolizumab (anti-PD-L1) treatment. Receptor source: a man aged 60 to 69 with urothelial cancer. Both conserved end residues are part of each CDR3. D genes are given only for firm matches. Part of the rows lack a size; the others show once, few, many or a class for expanded clones.

d_gene | j_gene | v_gene | abundance | CDR3aa | CDR3nt
. | TRBJ2-3 | TRBV5-1 | . | CASSLGLASDTQYF | TGCGCCAGCAGCTTGGGTCTAGCATCGGATACGCAGTATTTT
TRBD1 | TRBJ1-2 | TRBV6-5 | . | CASSYLRTGANYGYTF | TGTGCCAGCAGTTACTTGAGGACAGGGGCGAACTATGGCTACACCTTC
. | TRBJ2-5 | TRBV5-6 | . | CASSLAGRGETQYF | TGTGCCAGCAGCTTGGCCGGCAGGGGTGAGACCCAGTACTTC
. | TRBJ2-3 | TRBV7-2 | . | CASSLGTTRTDTQYF | TGTGCCAGCAGCTTAGGGACTACTCGCACAGATACGCAGTATTTT
. | TRBJ2-2 | TRBV2 | few | CASSQQATVGELFF | TGTGCCAGCAGTCAACAGGCGACGGTCGGGGAGCTGTTTTTT
. | TRBJ1-2 | TRBV7-8 | . | CASSSVWGVDYGYTF | TGTGCCAGCAGCTCGGTTTGGGGGGTCGACTATGGCTACACCTTC
TRBD2 | TRBJ2-7 | TRBV7-2 | . | CASSFGAGGNEQYF | TGTGCCAGCAGCTTCGGAGCGGGAGGGAACGAGCAGTACTTC
. | TRBJ2-7 | TRBV30 | . | CAWSRQTYEQYF | TGTGCCTGGAGTCGACAGACCTACGAGCAGTACTTC
TRBD1 | TRBJ1-1 | TRBV18 | few | CASSPPRDRQNTEAFF | TGTGCCAGCTCACCCCCCCGGGACAGACAGAACACTGAAGCTTTCTTT
TRBD1 | TRBJ1-4 | TRBV15 | . | CATSRGGQGSNEKLFF | TGTGCCACCAGCAGAGGGGGACAGGGTTCTAATGAAAAACTGTTTTTT
. | TRBJ1-1 | TRBV18 | . | CASSQAGNTEAFF | TGTGCCAGCTCTCAGGCGGGGAACACTGAAGCTTTCTTT
TRBD2 | TRBJ2-7 | TRBV7-2 | . | CASSLVRGLAGGYEQYF | TGTGCCAGCAGCTTAGTGAGGGGGCTAGCGGGAGGGTACGAGCAGTACTTC
TRBD1 | TRBJ1-5 | TRBV19 | few | CASSRQGDQPQHF | TGTGCCAGTAGTAGACAGGGGGATCAGCCCCAGCATTTT
TRBD2 | TRBJ2-7 | TRBV14 | . | CASSQDSAGAGEQYF | TGTGCCAGCAGCCAAGATTCAGCGGGAGCCGGGGAGCAGTACTTC
TRBD1 | TRBJ2-7 | TRBV27 | . | CASSLFGTGRNEQYF | TGTGCCAGCAGTTTATTCGGGACAGGGAGGAACGAGCAGTACTTC
. | TRBJ1-2 | TRBV7-2 | . | CASSPRGGYTF | TGTGCCAGCAGCCCCAGGGGTGGCTACACCTTC
TRBD2 | TRBJ2-1 | TRBV11-2 | . | CASSGLAGVSEQFF | TGTGCCAGCAGCGGACTAGCGGGAGTGAGTGAGCAGTTCTTC
TRBD1 | TRBJ2-3 | TRBV6-6 | . | CASSAVGQVFTDTQYF | TGTGCCAGCAGCGCAGTCGGACAGGTTTTCACAGATACGCAGTATTTT
. | TRBJ1-2 | TRBV13 | . | CASRLQVSGGYTF | TGTGCCAGCAGACTGCAGGTCTCGGGGGGCTACACCTTC
. | TRBJ1-3 | TRBV7-9 | . | CASSRDFGNTIYF | TGTGCCAGCAGCCGGGATTTTGGAAACACCATATATTTT